This T cell receptor beta chain was captured in a study of cytotoxic CD8 clonotypes in ibrutinib-treated CLL. About the study: Investigators reported approximately 25 partial and 2 complete responses; after median about 74 months, 14 patients remained remitted and 12 progressed.

Here immunoSEQ multiplex PCR was the method, and the copy in TCRdb shows in-frame clones only, minus some. The sample contains about 140,000 clones, approximately 90% of which appear only once. The receptor was isolated from a human donor with chronic lymphocytic leukemia. Sequenced material: PBMCs, taken after 12 months of ibrutinib treatment.

DNA for the CDR3: TGTGCCAGCAGCTTAGGGCCAGGGAAATCCAAACTGTTTTTT. This codes for CASSLGPGKSKLFF. The rearrangement uses TRBV7-2 and TRBJ1-4; perhaps TRBD1 as D (5 bases). The CDR3 runs to 14 residues. Per the germline V gene, CDR1 is SGHTA and CDR2 is FQGNSA. Trimming removed 1 base at V and 11 bases at J, with 14 bases between.